Presented here are 23 T cell receptor beta chains from one specimen sequenced in a study of blood T cells in healthy people across ages. Next came a second PCR, run for about 7 to 12 cycles, which used a sample-barcoded 5' primer along with a J-beta primer mix. From the 5' RACE reads, TCRdb called clonotypes with MiXCR, one entry per CDR3 protein. The sample lists roughly 1.7 million distinct CDR3 sequences; about 31% were seen once. The sequenced material came from blood. The receptor set was obtained from a woman younger than 45 in good health.

The V and J genes are TRBV12-3 or TRBV12-4 and TRBJ2-3, with TRBD2 identical over 10 bases. The CDR3 runs to 18 residues. V dropped 2 bases and J dropped 0; count of bases not matched to a gene: 8. The CDR3 loop reads CASSLRLAGAVSTDTQYF. CDR3 coding DNA: TGTGCCAGCAGTTTAAGGCTAGCGGGAGCAGTGAGCACAGATACGCAGTATTTT.

This clonotype is a singleton in its sample. The chain uses TRBV20-1 and TRBJ1-1; tentative D call: TRBD1 (5 bases). The CDR3 is 15 residues long. Germline CDR1 DFQATT, CDR2 SNEGSKA (reference sequence). V was cut by 5 bases and J by 2 bases, with 18 bases left in between. As DNA, the CDR3 is TGCAGTGCTCCCGCTCAGGGAAGGTTAAACACTGAAGCTTTCTTT. Translation: CSAPAQGRLNTEAFF.

The chain couples TRBV6-1 to TRBJ2-1; no definite D call. There are 14 residues in the CDR3. The ends were cut back, 8 bases at V and 2 bases at J, with 13 bases in the middle. Germline loops: CDR1 MNHNS, CDR2 SASEGT. The CDR3 region is CASGSVTAYNEQFF. The CDR3 nucleotides are TGTGCCAGCGGGTCGGTAACCGCCTACAATGAGCAGTTCTTC.

The sample holds a few counts of this clonotype. The CDR3 reads CSARDLQISYEQYF. The CDR3 nucleotides read TGCAGTGCTAGAGATCTACAGATCTCCTACGAGCAGTACTTC. The chain is built from TRBV20-1 and TRBJ2-7; D is ambiguous. This CDR3 spans 14 amino acids. The germline V and J ends were trimmed by 0 bases and 0 bases, with 9 bases remaining between them. Germline CDR1 reads DFQATT; CDR2 reads SNEGSKA (reference sequence).

V usage is TRBV27 and J usage is TRBJ1-2; 8 bases match TRBD1. V trimming: 6 bases; J trimming: 7 bases; junction bases outside the gene matches: 7. There are 13 residues in the CDR3. Per the germline V gene, CDR1 is MNHEY and CDR2 is SMNVEV (reference sequence). The CDR3 reads CASRKQGEGGYTF. DNA of the CDR3: TGTGCCAGCAGAAAACAGGGGGAGGGTGGCTACACCTTC.

This clonotype was found a few times. The chain carries TRBV20-1 and TRBJ2-7, with 12 bases matching TRBD1. The CDR3 totals 15 residues. The junction had 7 bases not matched to a gene; V was cut back by 3 bases and J by 4 bases. Germline V gene sequence: CDR1 DFQATT, CDR2 SNEGSKA (reference sequence). The CDR3: CSARGTGGIGYEQYF. The CDR3 nucleotides read TGCAGTGCTAGGGGGACAGGGGGCATAGGATACGAGCAGTACTTC.

This clonotype was found a few times. The chain combines TRBV7-2 with TRBJ2-3; 10 bases are shared with TRBD2. Trimming took 6 bases from V and 5 from J; bases not matched to a gene: 8. This CDR3 region has 15 residues. Germline V gene data show CDR1 as SGHTA and CDR2 as FQGNSA. This CDR3 reads CASSQQREGLDTQYF. The CDR3 bases are TGTGCCAGCAGTCAACAGCGGGAGGGCCTAGATACGCAGTATTTT.

J is TRBJ2-1 and V is TRBV27; 8 nucleotides align to TRBD1. From germline, CDR1 is MNHEY and CDR2 SMNVEV (reference sequence). The CDR3 runs to 16 residues. The V segment lost 1 base and the J segment 7 bases; nucleotides outside the gene matches: 9. The DNA of the CDR3 is TGTGCCAGCAGTTTATTGCGGACAGGGTTAAATAATGAGCAGTTCTTC. Translation: CASSLLRTGLNNEQFF.

J is TRBJ1-1 and V is TRBV2; the match to TRBD1 covers 8 bases. CDR3 size: 17 residues. Germline CDR1 is SNHLY and CDR2 is FYNNEI. Unmatched junction bases numbered 13, after V lost 0 bases and J lost 7 bases. In nucleotides, the CDR3 is TGTGCCAGCAGTGAAGCATTGAGACAGGGGACCCGATATGAAGCTTTCTTT. This sequence encodes CASSEALRQGTRYEAFF.

With respect to this clonotype: A much larger clone lies a single base off, so this may be a read error. The chain has TRBV7-2 and TRBJ2-7; 9 positions agree with TRBD2. CDR3 length equals 14 residues. Germline V gene lookup returns CDR1 SGHTA and CDR2 FQGNSA. CDR3 sequence: CAGSFPSGAYEQYF. The CDR3 coding sequence is TGTGCCGGCAGCTTTCCTAGCGGGGCCTACGAGCAGTACTTC.

The gene calls are TRBV12-3 or TRBV12-4 and TRBJ2-1; 9 nucleotides match TRBD1. This CDR3 contains 18 residues. With V trimmed by 0 bases and J by 1 base, 7 bases remained unmatched. CDR3 in amino acids: CASSLASRTGESYNEQFF. CDR3 nucleotides: TGTGCCAGCAGTTTAGCAAGTAGGACAGGGGAGTCCTACAATGAGCAGTTCTTC.

This clonotype was detected many times. The gene calls are TRBV29-1 and TRBJ2-3, with a weak D call TRBD1 (6 bases). The CDR3 extends over 14 amino acids. The V end was cut by 3 bases, the J end by 4 bases, with 14 bases between. Germline lookup yields CDR1 SQVTM and CDR2 ANQGSEA. The CDR3 reads CSVDGADRADTQYF. CDR3 in DNA: TGCAGCGTTGATGGGGCGGACAGAGCAGATACGCAGTATTTT.

This clonotype was observed a few times. The chain joins TRBV7-3 to TRBJ1-2; the D is unclear. With 1 base removed from V and 3 bases from J, the gap between germline ends came to 12 bases. There are 15 residues in the CDR3. Per germline, CDR1 SGHTA and CDR2 FQGTGA. This chain's CDR3 is CASSLNGLSHYGYTF. CDR3 nucleotide sequence: TGTGCCAGCAGCTTAAACGGCCTCAGCCACTATGGCTACACCTTC. The whole variable domain, remainder taken from reference TRBV7-3 and TRBJ1-2, is GAGVSQTPSNKVTEKGKYVELRCDPISGHTALYWYRQSLGQGPEFLIYFQGTGAADDSGLPNDRFFAVRPEGSVSTLKIQRTERGDSAVYLCASSLNGLSHYGYTFGSGTRLTVV.

J is TRBJ2-1 and V is TRBV20-1; TRBD2 matches 12 bases. Germline CDR1 reads DFQATT; CDR2 reads SNEGSKA (reference sequence). The CDR3 is 18 amino acids. V was clipped by 4 bases and J by 5 bases; unmatched bases: 15. The CDR3 loop is CSAIHLAGGPGAHNEQFF. The CDR3 DNA is TGCAGTGCTATCCACCTAGCGGGAGGGCCTGGAGCCCACAATGAGCAGTTCTTC.

This clonotype was seen ten or more times. The CDR3, as DNA: TGCAGTTCCCGGGCGTACCAAGAGACCCAGTACTTC. It encodes CSSRAYQETQYF. The genes are TRBV29-1 and TRBJ2-5; the D is unclear. This CDR3 is built from 12 residues. Germline CDR1 reads SQVTM; CDR2 reads ANQGSEA.

This clonotype came up many times. The rearrangement joins TRBV12-3 or TRBV12-4 to TRBJ2-7; 7 bases agree with TRBD2. The CDR3 is 14 residues long. Trimming took 2 bases from V and 3 from J; bases not matched to a gene: 4. For the CDR3, the DNA is TGTGCCAGCAGTTTAAGCCCGGGGGGCTACGAGCAGTACTTC. It specifies CASSLSPGGYEQYF.

The V call is TRBV20-1, the J call TRBJ1-2, with D perhaps TRBD1 (6 bases). The ends were cut back, 6 bases at V and 4 bases at J, with 15 bases in the middle. The CDR3 sequence is 13 residues long. Germline-derived CDR1 and CDR2 are DFQATT and SNEGSKA (reference sequence). This chain's CDR3 is CSAPHGTLYGYTF. The CDR3 nucleotides read TGCAGTGCACCCCATGGGACACTCTATGGCTACACCTTC.

The V gene is TRBV6-1, the J gene TRBJ1-4; D is uncertain. This CDR3 is 14 amino acids long. V gave up 4 bases and J gave up 6 bases, with 12 bases separating them. Germline values: CDR1 MNHNS, CDR2 SASEGT. CDR3 sequence: CASSGGRADEKLFF. In nucleotides, the CDR3 is TGTGCCAGCAGTGGAGGCAGAGCTGATGAAAAACTGTTTTTT.

V and J are TRBV11-2 and TRBJ2-1; D possibly matches TRBD1 or TRBD2 (5 bases each). The CDR3 runs to 14 residues. Trimming left V 1 base short and J 9 bases short, with 13 bases between. Germline CDR1 and CDR2: SGHAT and FQNNGV. CDR3 region: CASSLGFGDGEQFF. The CDR3 DNA reads TGTGCCAGCAGCTTAGGATTCGGGGACGGTGAGCAGTTCTTC.

The chain has TRBV4-1 and TRBJ2-1; D call uncertain. The CDR3 totals 15 residues. The germline V gene has CDR1 MGHRA and CDR2 YSYEKL. V was trimmed by 4 bases and J by 2 bases, leaving 12 bases between them. The CDR3 DNA sequence: TGCGCCAGCAGCCCCTTTTTGGGGACCTACAATGAGCAGTTCTTC. Its protein is CASSPFLGTYNEQFF.

Of note for this clonotype: Just one base apart from a much larger clone, this may be a read error. The rearrangement links TRBV25-1 to TRBJ2-3; perhaps TRBD1 as D (6 bases). Germline CDR1 reads MGHDK; CDR2 reads SYGVNS. The CDR3 sequence is 15 residues long. This chain's CDR3 is CAGSGTPHSTDTQYF. DNA for the CDR3: TGTGCCGGCAGTGGGACACCCCATAGCACAGATACGCAGTATTTT.

This clonotype has only a few counts. The chain uses TRBV20-1 and TRBJ2-5; unclear D gene. The germline gives CDR1 DFQATT, CDR2 SNEGSKA (reference sequence). The length of the CDR3 is 13 residues. Deletions cut 3 bases from V and 2 bases from J, with 10 bases between. CDR3 region: CSARHSRQETQYF. CDR3 nucleotides: TGCAGTGCTAGGCACAGCAGACAAGAGACCCAGTACTTC.

The chain employs TRBV5-6 and TRBJ2-5; the match to TRBD2 covers 7 bases. The J segment lost 2 bases and the V segment lost 1 base, leaving 8 bases of the junction unmatched. CDR3 length equals 16 residues. Germline loops: CDR1 SGHDT, CDR2 YYEEEE. CDR3 nucleotides: TGTGCCAGCAGCTTGTCGGGCGGGGAGGGGCAAGAGACCCAGTACTTC. Its translation is CASSLSGGEGQETQYF.